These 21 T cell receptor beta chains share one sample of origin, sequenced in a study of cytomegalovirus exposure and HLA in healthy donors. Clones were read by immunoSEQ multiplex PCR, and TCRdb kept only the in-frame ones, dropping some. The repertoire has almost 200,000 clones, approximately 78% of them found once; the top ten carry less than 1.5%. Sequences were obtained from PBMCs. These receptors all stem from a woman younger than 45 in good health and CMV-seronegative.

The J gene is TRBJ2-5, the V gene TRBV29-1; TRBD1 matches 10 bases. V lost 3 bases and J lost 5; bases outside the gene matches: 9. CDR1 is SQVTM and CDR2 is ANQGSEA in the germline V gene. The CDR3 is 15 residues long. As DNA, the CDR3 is TGCAGCGTTGAGCGGTCGGGGACAGGGGCCGAGACCCAGTACTTC. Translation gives CSVERSGTGAETQYF.

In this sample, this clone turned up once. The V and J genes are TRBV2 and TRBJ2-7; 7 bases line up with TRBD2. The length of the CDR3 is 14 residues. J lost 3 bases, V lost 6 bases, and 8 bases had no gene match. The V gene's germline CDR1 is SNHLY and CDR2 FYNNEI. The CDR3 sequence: CASRVGLVIYEQYF. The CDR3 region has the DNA TGTGCCAGCAGGGTAGGACTAGTAATCTACGAGCAGTACTTC.

The CDR3 coding sequence is TGCGCCAGCAGTACAGGGGGGGAGAACAATGAGCAGTTCTTC. This codes for CASSTGGENNEQFF. The V call is TRBV10-2, the J call TRBJ2-1; D possibly corresponds to TRBD1 (8 bases). The CDR3 sequence is 14 residues long. CDR1 and CDR2 (germline): WSHSY, SAAADI. V lost 5 bases, J lost 5 bases, and 13 bases lay in between.

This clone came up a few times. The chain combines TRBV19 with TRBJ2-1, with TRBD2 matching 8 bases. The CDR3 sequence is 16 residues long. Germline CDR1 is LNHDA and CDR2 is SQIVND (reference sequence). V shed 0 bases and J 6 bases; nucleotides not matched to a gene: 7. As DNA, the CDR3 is TGTGCCAGTAGTATAGATAGAGCGGGGGACCTCAATGAGCAGTTCTTC. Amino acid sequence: CASSIDRAGDLNEQFF.

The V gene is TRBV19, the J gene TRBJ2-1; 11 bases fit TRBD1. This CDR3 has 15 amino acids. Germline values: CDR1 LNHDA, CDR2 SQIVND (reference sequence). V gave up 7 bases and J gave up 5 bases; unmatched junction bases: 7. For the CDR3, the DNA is TGTGCCAGTACCACCCCGGGACAGGGGGACAATGAGCAGTTCTTC. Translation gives CASTTPGQGDNEQFF.

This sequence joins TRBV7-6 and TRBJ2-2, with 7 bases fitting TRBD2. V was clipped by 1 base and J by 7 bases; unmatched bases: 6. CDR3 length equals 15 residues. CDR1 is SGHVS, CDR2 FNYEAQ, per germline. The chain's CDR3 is CASSLGRLADGELFF. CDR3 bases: TGTGCCAGCAGCTTAGGGAGGCTAGCGGACGGGGAGCTGTTTTTT.

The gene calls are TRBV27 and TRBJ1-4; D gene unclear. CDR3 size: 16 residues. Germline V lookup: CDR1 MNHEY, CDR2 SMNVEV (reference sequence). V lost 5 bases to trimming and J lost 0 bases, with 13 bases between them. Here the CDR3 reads CASSPRGLATNEKLFF. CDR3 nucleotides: TGTGCCAGCAGTCCCCGAGGCCTCGCAACTAATGAAAAACTGTTTTTT. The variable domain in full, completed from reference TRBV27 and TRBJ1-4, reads EAQVTQNPRYLITVTGKKLTVTCSQNMNHEYMSWYRQDPGLGLRQIYYSMNVEVTDKGDVPEGYKVSRKEKRNFPLILESPSPNQTSLYFCASSPRGLATNEKLFFGSGTQLSVL.

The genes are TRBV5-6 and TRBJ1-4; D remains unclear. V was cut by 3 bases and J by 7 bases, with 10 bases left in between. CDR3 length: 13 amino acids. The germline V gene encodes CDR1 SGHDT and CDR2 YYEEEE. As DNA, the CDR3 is TGTGCCAGCAGCTCCGCGGTTATTGAAAAACTGTTTTTT. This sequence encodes CASSSAVIEKLFF.

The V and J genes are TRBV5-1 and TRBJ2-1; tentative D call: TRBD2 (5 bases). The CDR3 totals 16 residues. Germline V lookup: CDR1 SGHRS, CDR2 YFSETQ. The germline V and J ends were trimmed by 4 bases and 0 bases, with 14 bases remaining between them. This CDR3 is CASSGGPSSSYNEQFF. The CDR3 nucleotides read TGCGCCAGCAGCGGCGGGCCCTCAAGCTCCTACAATGAGCAGTTCTTC.

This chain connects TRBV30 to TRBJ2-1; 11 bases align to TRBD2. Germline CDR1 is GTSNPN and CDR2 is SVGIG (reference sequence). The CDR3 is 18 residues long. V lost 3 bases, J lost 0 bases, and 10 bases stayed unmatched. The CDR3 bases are TGTGCCTGGAGCACCGGGACTAGCGGAATTAGCTCCTACAATGAGCAGTTCTTC. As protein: CAWSTGTSGISSYNEQFF.

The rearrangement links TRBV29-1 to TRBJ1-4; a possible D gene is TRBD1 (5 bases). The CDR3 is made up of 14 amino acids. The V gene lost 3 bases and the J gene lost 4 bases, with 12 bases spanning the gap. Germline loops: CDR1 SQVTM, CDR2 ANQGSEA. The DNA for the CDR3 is TGCAGCGTTGAGGGGCATGAGAGTAATGAAAAACTGTTTTTT. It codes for CSVEGHESNEKLFF.

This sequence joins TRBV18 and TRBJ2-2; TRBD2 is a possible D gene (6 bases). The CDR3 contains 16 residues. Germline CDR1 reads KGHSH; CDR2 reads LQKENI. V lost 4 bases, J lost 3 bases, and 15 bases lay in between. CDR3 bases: TGTGCCAGCTCACTGGGACTTTCAGGAGACACCGGGGAGCTGTTTTTT. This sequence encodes CASSLGLSGDTGELFF.

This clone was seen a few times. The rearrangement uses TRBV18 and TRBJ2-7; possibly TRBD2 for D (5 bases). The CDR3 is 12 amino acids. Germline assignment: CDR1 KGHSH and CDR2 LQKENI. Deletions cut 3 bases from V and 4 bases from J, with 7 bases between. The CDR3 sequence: CASSPRRYEQYF. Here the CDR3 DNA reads TGTGCCAGCTCACCCAGGAGGTACGAGCAGTACTTC. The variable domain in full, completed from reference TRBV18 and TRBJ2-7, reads NAGVMQNPRHLVRRRGQEARLRCSPMKGHSHVYWYRQLPEEGLKFMVYLQKENIIDESGMPKERFSAEFPKEGPSILRIQQVVRGDSAAYFCASSPRRYEQYFGPGTRLTVT.

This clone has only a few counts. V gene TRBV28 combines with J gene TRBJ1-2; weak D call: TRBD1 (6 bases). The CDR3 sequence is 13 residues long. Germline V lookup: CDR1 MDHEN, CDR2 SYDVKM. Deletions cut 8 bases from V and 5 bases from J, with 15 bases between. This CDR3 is CASGPGTPYGYTF. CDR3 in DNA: TGTGCCAGCGGTCCCGGGACACCATATGGCTACACCTTC.

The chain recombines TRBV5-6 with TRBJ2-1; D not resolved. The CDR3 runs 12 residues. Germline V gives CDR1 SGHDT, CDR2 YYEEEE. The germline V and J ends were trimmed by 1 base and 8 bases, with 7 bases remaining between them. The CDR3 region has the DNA TGTGCCAGCAGCTTGACGAAGCATGAGCAGTTCTTC. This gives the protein CASSLTKHEQFF. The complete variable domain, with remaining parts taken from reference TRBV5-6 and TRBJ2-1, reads DAGVTQSPTHLIKTRGQQVTLRCSPKSGHDTVSWYQQALGQGPQFIFQYYEEEERQRGNFPDRFSGHQFPNYSSELNVNALLLGDSALYLCASSLTKHEQFFGPGTRLTVL.

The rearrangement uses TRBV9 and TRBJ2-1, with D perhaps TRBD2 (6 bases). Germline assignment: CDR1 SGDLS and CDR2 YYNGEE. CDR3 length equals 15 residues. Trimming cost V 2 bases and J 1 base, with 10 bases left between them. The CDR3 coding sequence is TGTGCCAGCAGCGTCCAGGAGGGGTCCTACAATGAGCAGTTCTTC. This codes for CASSVQEGSYNEQFF.

The CDR3 loop is CAWSSQGGEQFF. The CDR3 coding sequence is TGTGCCTGGAGTTCGCAGGGGGGTGAGCAGTTCTTC. V usage is TRBV30 and J usage is TRBJ2-1; a weak D match, TRBD1 (7 bases). V was trimmed by 2 bases and J by 9 bases, leaving 11 bases between them. The CDR3 is 12 amino acids. Germline V gene data show CDR1 as GTSNPN and CDR2 as SVGIG (reference sequence).

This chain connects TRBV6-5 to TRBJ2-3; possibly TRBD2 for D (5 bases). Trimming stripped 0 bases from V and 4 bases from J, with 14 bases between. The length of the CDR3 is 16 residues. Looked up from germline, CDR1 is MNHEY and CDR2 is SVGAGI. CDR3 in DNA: TGTGCCAGCAGTTACTCGTCGTGGGGAGTACCAGATACGCAGTATTTT. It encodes CASSYSSWGVPDTQYF.

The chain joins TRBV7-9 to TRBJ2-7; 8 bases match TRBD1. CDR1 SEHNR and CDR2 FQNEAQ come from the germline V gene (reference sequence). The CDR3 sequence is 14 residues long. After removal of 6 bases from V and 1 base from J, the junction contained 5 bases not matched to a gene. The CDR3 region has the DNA TGTGCCAGCAGAACCACAGGGGGATCCTACGAGCAGTACTTC. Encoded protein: CASRTTGGSYEQYF. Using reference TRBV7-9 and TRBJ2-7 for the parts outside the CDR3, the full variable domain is DTGVSQNPRHKITKRGQNVTFRCDPISEHNRLYWYRQTLGQGPEFLTYFQNEAQLEKSRLLSDRFSAERPKGSFSTLEIQRTEQGDSAMYLCASRTTGGSYEQYFGPGTRLTVT.

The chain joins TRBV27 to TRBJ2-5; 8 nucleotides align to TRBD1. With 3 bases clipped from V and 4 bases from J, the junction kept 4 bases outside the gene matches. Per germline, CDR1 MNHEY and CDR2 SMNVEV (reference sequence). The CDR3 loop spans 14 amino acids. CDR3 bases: TGTGCCAGCAGTTTTGACAGGGGAGGAGAGACCCAGTACTTC. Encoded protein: CASSFDRGGETQYF.

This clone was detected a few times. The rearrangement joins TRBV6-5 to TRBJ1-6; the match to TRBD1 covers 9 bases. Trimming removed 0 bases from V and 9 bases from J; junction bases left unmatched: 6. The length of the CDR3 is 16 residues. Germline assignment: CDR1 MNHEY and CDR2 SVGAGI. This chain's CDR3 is CASSYSSGTGISPLHF. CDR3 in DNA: TGTGCCAGCAGTTACTCGTCCGGGACAGGGATTTCACCCCTCCACTTT.